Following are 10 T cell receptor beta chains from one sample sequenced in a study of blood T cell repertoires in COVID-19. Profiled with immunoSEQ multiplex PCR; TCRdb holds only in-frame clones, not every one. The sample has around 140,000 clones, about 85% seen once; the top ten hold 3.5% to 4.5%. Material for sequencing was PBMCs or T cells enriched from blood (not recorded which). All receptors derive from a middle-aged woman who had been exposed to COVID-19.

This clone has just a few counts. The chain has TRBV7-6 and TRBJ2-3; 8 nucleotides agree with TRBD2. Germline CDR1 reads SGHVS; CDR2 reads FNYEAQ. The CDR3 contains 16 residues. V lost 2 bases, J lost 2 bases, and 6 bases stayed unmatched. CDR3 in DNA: TGTGCCAGCAGCTTATGGAGTAGCGGGATCACAGATACGCAGTATTTT. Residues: CASSLWSSGITDTQYF.

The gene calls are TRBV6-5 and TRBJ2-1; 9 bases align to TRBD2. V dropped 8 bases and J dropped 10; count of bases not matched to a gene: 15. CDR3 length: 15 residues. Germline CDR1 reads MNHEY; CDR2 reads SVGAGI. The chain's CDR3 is CASRLGTSRVLEQFF. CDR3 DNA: TGTGCCAGCCGACTTGGGACTAGCAGGGTGCTGGAGCAGTTCTTC.

DNA of the CDR3: TGTGCCAGCAGTTTTTCGGGGGTGTATGGCTACACCTTC. It translates to CASSFSGVYGYTF. V gene TRBV27 combines with J gene TRBJ1-2, with D perhaps TRBD1 (5 bases). V lost 3 bases and J 5 bases, leaving 10 bases between the germline ends. This CDR3 is 13 amino acids long. Looked up from germline, CDR1 is MNHEY and CDR2 is SMNVEV (reference sequence).

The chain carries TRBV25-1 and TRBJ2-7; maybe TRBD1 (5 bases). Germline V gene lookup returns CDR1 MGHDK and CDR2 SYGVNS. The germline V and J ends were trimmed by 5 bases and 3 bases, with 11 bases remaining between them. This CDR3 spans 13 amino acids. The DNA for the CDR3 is TGTGCCAGCAGTCCCGCTAGGGGCTACGAGCAGTACTTC. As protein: CASSPARGYEQYF.

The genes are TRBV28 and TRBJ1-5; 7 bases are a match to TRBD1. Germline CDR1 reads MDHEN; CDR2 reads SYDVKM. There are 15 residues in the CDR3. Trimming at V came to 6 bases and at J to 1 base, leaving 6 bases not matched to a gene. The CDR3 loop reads CASRRQGGSNQPQHF. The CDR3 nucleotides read TGTGCCAGCAGAAGACAGGGTGGAAGCAATCAGCCCCAGCATTTT.

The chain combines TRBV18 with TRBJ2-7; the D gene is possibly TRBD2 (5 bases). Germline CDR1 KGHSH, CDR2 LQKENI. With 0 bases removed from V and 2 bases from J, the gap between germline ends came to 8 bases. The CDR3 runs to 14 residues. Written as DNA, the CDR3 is TGTGCCAGCTCACCACCCTCCGGGGCCTACGAGCAGTACTTC. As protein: CASSPPSGAYEQYF.

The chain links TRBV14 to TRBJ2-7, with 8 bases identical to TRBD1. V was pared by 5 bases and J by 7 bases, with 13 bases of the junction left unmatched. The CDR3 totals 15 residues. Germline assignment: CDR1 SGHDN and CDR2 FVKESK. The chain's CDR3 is CASSAGPARGREQYF. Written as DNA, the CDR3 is TGTGCCAGCAGCGCAGGCCCAGCCAGGGGGCGGGAGCAGTACTTC.

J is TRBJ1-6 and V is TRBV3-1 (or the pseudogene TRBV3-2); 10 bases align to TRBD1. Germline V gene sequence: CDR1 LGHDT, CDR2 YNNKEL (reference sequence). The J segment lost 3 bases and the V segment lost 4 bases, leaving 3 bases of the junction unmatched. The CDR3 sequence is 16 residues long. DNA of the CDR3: TGTGCCAGCAGCCCCCGGACAGGGGGCTATAATTCACCCCTCCACTTT. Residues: CASSPRTGGYNSPLHF.

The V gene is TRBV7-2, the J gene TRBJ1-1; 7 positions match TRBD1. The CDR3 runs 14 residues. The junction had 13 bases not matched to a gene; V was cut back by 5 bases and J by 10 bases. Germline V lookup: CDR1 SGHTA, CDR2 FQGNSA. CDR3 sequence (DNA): TGTGCCAGCAGCCCCCGCCGGGTCAGGGGGATAGCTTTCTTT. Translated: CASSPRRVRGIAFF.

The chain's CDR3 is CASSWDSVTDTQYF. In nucleotides, the CDR3 is TGTGCCAGCAGCTGGGACAGCGTAACAGATACGCAGTATTTT. V usage is TRBV5-4 and J usage is TRBJ2-3; TRBD1 matches at 7 bases. Germline V lookup: CDR1 SGHNT, CDR2 YYREEE (reference sequence). The V and J ends lost 3 bases and 3 bases, in that order; junction bases with no gene match: 4. This CDR3 has 14 amino acids.